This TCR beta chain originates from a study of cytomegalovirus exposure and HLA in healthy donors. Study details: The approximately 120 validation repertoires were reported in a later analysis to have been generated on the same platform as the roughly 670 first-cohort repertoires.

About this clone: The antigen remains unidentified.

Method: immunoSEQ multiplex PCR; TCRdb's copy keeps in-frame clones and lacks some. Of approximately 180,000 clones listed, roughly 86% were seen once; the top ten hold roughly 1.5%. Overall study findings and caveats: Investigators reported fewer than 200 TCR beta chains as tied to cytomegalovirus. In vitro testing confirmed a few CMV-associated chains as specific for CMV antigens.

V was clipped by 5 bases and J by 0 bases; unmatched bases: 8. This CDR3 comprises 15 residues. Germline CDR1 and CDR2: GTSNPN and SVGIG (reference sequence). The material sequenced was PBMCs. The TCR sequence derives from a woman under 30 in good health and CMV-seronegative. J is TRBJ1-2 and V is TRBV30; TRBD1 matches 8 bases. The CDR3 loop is CAWLGVQGANYGYTF. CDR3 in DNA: TGTGCCTGGTTGGGGGTACAGGGGGCTAACTATGGCTACACCTTC.